This TCR beta chain was obtained from a study of a mutant IDH1 vaccine in newly diagnosed glioma. Using immunoSEQ multiplex PCR, the repertoire was profiled, and TCRdb retains in-frame clones only, with some absent. The sample lists tens of thousands of clones, about four fifths occurring once. Described time point: baseline, week 1 (first vaccination visit). The sample's treatment: pre-vaccination baseline after standard-of-care therapy. The CDR3 has 17 amino acids. The V gene's germline CDR1 is SGHTS and CDR2 YDEGEE. The junction had 15 bases not matched to a gene; V was cut back by 4 bases and J by 5 bases.

The source of this sequence is a woman aged 45-60 years with glioma. The rearrangement joins TRBV5-8 to TRBJ1-2; 9 positions match TRBD1. Sequences were derived from PBMCs, sampled from a glioma patient treated with radiotherapy, temozolomide or both. The CDR3 nucleotides read TGTGCCAGCAGCCCGGGGACAGGGCGCCTAACAGGGTATGGCTACACCTTC. This gives the protein CASSPGTGRLTGYGYTF.